This entry lists 13 T cell receptor beta chains sequenced from one sample in a study of cytomegalovirus exposure and HLA in healthy donors. With 60 Vbeta and 13 Jbeta primers, the PCR was carried out. The protocol was immunoSEQ multiplex PCR, while the TCRdb copy is restricted to in-frame clones and leaves out a portion. The repertoire consists of roughly 120,000 clones, with around 78% occurring once and the leading ten covering around 4.8%. The sequenced sample was PBMCs. The receptors come from a man aged 55 to 70 in good health and CMV-seropositive.

The chain has TRBV13 and TRBJ2-2, with 9 bases aligning to TRBD2. CDR1 and CDR2 from the germline V gene are PRHDT and FYEKMQ (reference sequence). CDR3 length equals 15 residues. Trimming cost V 1 base and J 4 bases; bases outside gene matches: 1. The CDR3 DNA reads TGTGCCAGCAGCTTAGTTAGCGGGGGCACCGGGGAGCTGTTTTTT. It codes for CASSLVSGGTGELFF.

The rearrangement links TRBV6-5 to TRBJ2-5, with 9 nucleotides matching TRBD2. The CDR3 sequence is 13 residues long. After removal of 8 bases from V and 4 bases from J, the junction contained 5 bases not matched to a gene. The germline CDR1 and CDR2 sequences are MNHEY and SVGAGI. CDR3 loop: CASRGGAGETQYF. The CDR3 DNA sequence: TGTGCCAGCCGCGGGGGGGCAGGAGAGACCCAGTACTTC.

The sample holds one count of this clone. The V call is TRBV27, the J call TRBJ1-6; 12 nucleotides line up with TRBD1. Germline V gives CDR1 MNHEY, CDR2 SMNVEV (reference sequence). V trimming: 5 bases; J trimming: 11 bases; junction bases outside the gene matches: 22. The CDR3 totals 20 residues. The CDR3 DNA follows: TGTGCCAGCAGTCTCATCCCCCCGGGACAGGGGGCTAATATAGCTACACCCCTCCACTTT. It codes for CASSLIPPGQGANIATPLHF.

V is TRBV28 and J is TRBJ2-1, with 9 bases aligning to TRBD2. The V gene's germline CDR1 is MDHEN and CDR2 SYDVKM. The CDR3 is 18 residues long. After removal of 4 bases from V and 0 bases from J, the junction contained 10 bases not matched to a gene. This CDR3 is CASSSIAGAVSSYNEQFF. The CDR3 coding sequence is TGTGCCAGCAGTTCCATAGCGGGGGCCGTTAGCTCCTACAATGAGCAGTTCTTC.

The chain recombines TRBV7-9 with TRBJ2-3; D may be TRBD1 (6 bases). V shed 5 bases and J shed 2 bases, with 26 bases lying between them. Germline CDR1 is SEHNR and CDR2 is FQNEAQ (reference sequence). CDR3 length equals 19 residues. The CDR3 region has the DNA TGTGCCAGCAGCCCAATATCCCCGGAATCGGGACATATCACAGATACGCAGTATTTT. Translated, it gives CASSPISPESGHITDTQYF.

CDR3 in DNA: TGTGCCAGCAGCCCCCGCGGGGTTTCTTACAATGAGCAGTTCTTC. Translated: CASSPRGVSYNEQFF. The chain uses TRBV9 and TRBJ2-1; D perhaps matches TRBD2 (6 bases). This CDR3 region has 15 residues. Germline CDR1 and CDR2: SGDLS and YYNGEE. V lost 4 bases to trimming and J lost 4 bases, with 15 bases between them.

The DNA of the CDR3 is TGCGCCAGCAGCTTGGACTCCCCGGGATCTAACTATGGCTACACCTTC. Residues: CASSLDSPGSNYGYTF. The chain joins TRBV5-1 to TRBJ1-2; D is unresolved. Trimming pared 0 bases from V and 0 bases from J, leaving 12 bases between. Per germline, CDR1 SGHRS and CDR2 YFSETQ. The CDR3 runs 16 residues.

This clone occurred a few times. The chain employs TRBV30 and TRBJ1-1, with a weak D call TRBD1 (6 bases). Trimming took off 0 bases at V and 4 bases at J, with 9 bases between the two ends. CDR1 is GTSNPN, CDR2 SVGIG, per germline (reference sequence). The CDR3 spans 13 residues. As DNA, the CDR3 is TGTGCCTGGAGTGTACAGGGCAGCACTGAAGCTTTCTTT. It yields the protein CAWSVQGSTEAFF.

V and J are TRBV7-9 and TRBJ2-2, with D tentatively TRBD2 (6 bases). The CDR3 consists of 15 residues. CDR1 and CDR2 from the germline V gene are SEHNR and FQNEAQ (reference sequence). Trimming shortened V by 5 bases and J by 5 bases, and 15 bases separated the two germline ends. CDR3 sequence (DNA): TGTGCCAGCAGCGCTTGGGGGGAAGGAACCGGGGAGCTGTTTTTT. This sequence encodes CASSAWGEGTGELFF.

This clone was recorded a few times. The chain is built from TRBV2 and TRBJ1-5; 8 bases map to TRBD1. The V gene end was trimmed by 3 bases and the J gene end by 6 bases; junction bases not matched to a gene: 7. CDR3 length: 15 amino acids. Germline V gene sequence: CDR1 SNHLY, CDR2 FYNNEI. The CDR3, as DNA: TGTGCCAGCAGTGAGGCAGGGGGCGAGGGTCAGCCCCAGCATTTT. Amino acids: CASSEAGGEGQPQHF.

The chain uses TRBV19 and TRBJ2-3; 7 bases are shared with TRBD1. The V gene's germline CDR1 is LNHDA and CDR2 SQIVND (reference sequence). The CDR3 totals 18 residues. The trim removed 6 bases at V and 2 bases at J, leaving 17 bases unmatched. CDR3: CASSHPSFEGAITDTQYF. Written as DNA, the CDR3 is TGTGCCAGTAGCCACCCTTCCTTTGAGGGGGCGATCACAGATACGCAGTATTTT.

This clone came up a few times. The gene calls are TRBV6-4 and TRBJ2-5; no firm D call. Germline CDR1 reads MRHNA; CDR2 reads SNTAGT. V lost 7 bases, J lost 3 bases, and 12 bases lay in between. This CDR3 has 13 residues. In DNA form, the CDR3 reads TGTGCCAGCACTCTTCAGGTAAAAGAGACCCAGTACTTC. Protein product: CASTLQVKETQYF.

This chain connects TRBV7-9 to TRBJ2-5, with 8 bases that match TRBD1. The CDR3 totals 14 residues. The ends lost 5 bases at V and 5 bases at J; junction bases unmatched: 7. Per the germline V gene, CDR1 is SEHNR and CDR2 is FQNEAQ (reference sequence). Written as DNA, the CDR3 is TGTGCCAGCAGCCGCGGACAGGGAGGTGAGACCCAGTACTTC. Translation: CASSRGQGGETQYF.